The TCR beta chain under discussion was sequenced for a study of metastatic and nonmetastatic thyroid tumors (dated by TCRdb to 2018 to 2021). Broadly, across the study: For patients with malignant and with benign thyroid disease, the researchers compared repertoires between peripheral blood samples and tumor or nodule tissue samples.

Receptors were amplified or captured by PCR. The instrument was an Illumina HiSeq 4000. High-throughput sequencing was used to profile the TCR beta-chain CDR3 region of every patient. In the paper's pipeline: A classifier to discriminate distant-metastatic papillary thyroid cancer patients was built from CDR3 differences across clinicopathological groups. To measure repertoire diversity the researchers used the Shannon index, while the Morisita-Horn index served to gauge how similar the tumor and blood repertoires were. TCRdb itself trimmed the public reads at Q25 with fastp, ran MiXCR and retained productive beta chains. The V and J calls were not made by the authors but by TCRdb's processing. The sample profile shows about 20,000 clones; nearly 25% of them were found once. The ten largest clones take up about 5.8% of the sample. Paper-wide results and their limitations: In both blood and tumor samples, TCR beta diversity was reported to be significantly higher in malignant tumors than in benign nodules.

V is clipped by 4 bases and J by 4 bases, and the sequence between their germline boundaries is 14 bases long. Reading from cysteine to phenylalanine, the CDR3 counts 14 amino acids. The retained sequence is limited to the CDR3, 42 bases, with the frame set at the first base. This clone is assessed as medium-sized (0.01 to 0.1%). Its antigen is still unknown. Per-nucleotide qualities are absent, and no much larger clonotype sits a single base away. No patient had received any treatment before thyroid surgery. Using T-cell receptor beta sequencing, the study looked back at clinical samples from patients collected from the early 2010s to the late 2010s.

The rearrangement combines TRBV12-3 or TRBV12-4 with TRBJ2-7; no D gene can be assigned with confidence. Sequences were obtained from tumor tissue. The sequence was collected from a female donor with papillary thyroid cancer or a benign thyroid nodule (not recorded which). Some clones in this sample may be carry-over from other donors' samples. The CDR3 reads CASSSPLGLYEQYF. The bases read TGTGCCAGCAGTTCGCCACTCGGGCTTTACGAGCAGTACTTC.